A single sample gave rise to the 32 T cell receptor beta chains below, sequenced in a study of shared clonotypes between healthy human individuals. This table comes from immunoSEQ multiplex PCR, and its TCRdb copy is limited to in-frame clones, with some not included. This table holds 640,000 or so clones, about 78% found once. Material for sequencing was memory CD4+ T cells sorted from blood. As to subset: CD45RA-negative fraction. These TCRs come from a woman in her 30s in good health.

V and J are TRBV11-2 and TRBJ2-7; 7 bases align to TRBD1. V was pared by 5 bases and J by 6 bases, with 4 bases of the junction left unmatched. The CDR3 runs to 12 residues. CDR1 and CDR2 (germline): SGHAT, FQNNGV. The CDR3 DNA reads TGTGCCAGCAGCCCCAGACAGGGCGAGCAGTACTTC. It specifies CASSPRQGEQYF.

The CDR3 DNA sequence: TGTGCCAGTAGTATACAGGGCTTCTATGGCTACACCTTC. Amino acids: CASSIQGFYGYTF. The chain couples TRBV19 to TRBJ1-2, with TRBD1 as a possible D gene (5 bases). This CDR3 region has 13 residues. Trimming cost V 2 bases and J 4 bases, with 8 bases left between them. Germline V gene sequence: CDR1 LNHDA, CDR2 SQIVND (reference sequence).

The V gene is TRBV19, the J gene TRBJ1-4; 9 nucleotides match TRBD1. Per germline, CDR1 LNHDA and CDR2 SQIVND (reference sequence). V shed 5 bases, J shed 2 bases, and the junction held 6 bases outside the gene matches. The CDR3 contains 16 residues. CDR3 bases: TGTGCCAGTAGTTTCCGGACAGGGGAGACTAATGAAAAACTGTTTTTT. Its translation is CASSFRTGETNEKLFF.

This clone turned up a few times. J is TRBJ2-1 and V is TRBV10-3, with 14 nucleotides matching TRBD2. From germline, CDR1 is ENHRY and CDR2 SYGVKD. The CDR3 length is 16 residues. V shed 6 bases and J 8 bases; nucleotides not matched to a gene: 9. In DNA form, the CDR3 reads TGTGCCATCAGGACCGGGACTAGCGGGAGAAAGGATGAGCAGTTCTTC. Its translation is CAIRTGTSGRKDEQFF.

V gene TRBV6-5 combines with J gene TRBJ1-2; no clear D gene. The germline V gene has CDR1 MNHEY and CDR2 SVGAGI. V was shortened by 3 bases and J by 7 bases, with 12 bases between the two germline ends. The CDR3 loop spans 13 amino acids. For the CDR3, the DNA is TGTGCCAGCAGTTATTTCGGTCGGGGTGGCTACACCTTC. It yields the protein CASSYFGRGGYTF.

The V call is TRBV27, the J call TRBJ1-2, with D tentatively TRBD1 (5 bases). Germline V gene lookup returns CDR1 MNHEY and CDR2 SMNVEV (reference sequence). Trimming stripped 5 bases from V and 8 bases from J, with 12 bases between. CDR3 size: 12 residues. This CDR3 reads CASSTGRRGYTF. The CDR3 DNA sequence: TGTGCCAGCAGTACGGGACGGCGAGGCTACACCTTC.

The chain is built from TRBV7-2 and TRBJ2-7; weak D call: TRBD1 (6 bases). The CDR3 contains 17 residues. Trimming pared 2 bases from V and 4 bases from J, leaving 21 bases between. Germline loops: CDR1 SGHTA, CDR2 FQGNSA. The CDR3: CASSLSGTPLSFYEQYF. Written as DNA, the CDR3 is TGTGCCAGCAGCTTATCCGGGACACCATTATCCTTTTACGAGCAGTACTTC.

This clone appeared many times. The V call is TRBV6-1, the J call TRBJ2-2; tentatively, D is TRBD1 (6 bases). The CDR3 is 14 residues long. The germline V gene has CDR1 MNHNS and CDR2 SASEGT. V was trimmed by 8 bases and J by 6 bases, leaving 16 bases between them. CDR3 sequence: CASHPTGPAGELFF. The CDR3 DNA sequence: TGTGCCAGCCACCCCACAGGGCCGGCCGGGGAGCTGTTTTTT.

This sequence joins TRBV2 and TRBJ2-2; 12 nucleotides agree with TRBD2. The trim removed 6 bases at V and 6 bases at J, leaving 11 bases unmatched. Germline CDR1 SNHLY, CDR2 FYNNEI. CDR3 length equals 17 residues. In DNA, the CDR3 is TGTGCCAGCAGCTCCCTGGCTAGCGGGAGGGCCCCCGGGGAGCTGTTTTTT. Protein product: CASSSLASGRAPGELFF.

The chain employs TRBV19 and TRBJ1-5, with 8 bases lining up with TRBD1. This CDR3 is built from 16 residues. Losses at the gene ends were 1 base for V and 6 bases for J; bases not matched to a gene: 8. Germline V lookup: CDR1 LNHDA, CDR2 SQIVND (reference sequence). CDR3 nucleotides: TGTGCCAGTAGTATAGGGGGACAGGCCGGCGGTCAGCCCCAGCATTTT. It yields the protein CASSIGGQAGGQPQHF.

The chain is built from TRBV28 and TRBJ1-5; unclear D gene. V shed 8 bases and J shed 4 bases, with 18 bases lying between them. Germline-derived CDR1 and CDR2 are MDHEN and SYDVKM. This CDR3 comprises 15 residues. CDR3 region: CASFTRNRGNQPQHF. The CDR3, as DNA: TGTGCCAGCTTTACAAGGAACCGCGGTAATCAGCCCCAGCATTTT. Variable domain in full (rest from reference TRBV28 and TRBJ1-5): DVKVTQSSRYLVKRTGEKVFLECVQDMDHENMFWYRQDPGLGLRLIYFSYDVKMKEKGDIPEGYSVSREKKERFSLILESASTNQTSMYLCASFTRNRGNQPQHFGDGTRLSIL.

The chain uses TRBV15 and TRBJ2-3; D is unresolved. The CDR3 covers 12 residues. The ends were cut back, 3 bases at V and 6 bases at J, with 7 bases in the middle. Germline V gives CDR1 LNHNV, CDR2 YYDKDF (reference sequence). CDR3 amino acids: CATSSSSDTQYF. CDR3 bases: TGTGCCACCAGCAGCAGTTCGGATACGCAGTATTTT.

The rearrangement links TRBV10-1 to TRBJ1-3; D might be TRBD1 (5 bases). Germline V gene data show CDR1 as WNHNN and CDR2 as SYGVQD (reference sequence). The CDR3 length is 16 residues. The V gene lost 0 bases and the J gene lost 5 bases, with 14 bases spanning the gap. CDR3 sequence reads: CASSESTQGTRNTIYF. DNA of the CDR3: TGCGCCAGCAGTGAGTCGACCCAGGGAACGCGAAACACCATATATTTT.

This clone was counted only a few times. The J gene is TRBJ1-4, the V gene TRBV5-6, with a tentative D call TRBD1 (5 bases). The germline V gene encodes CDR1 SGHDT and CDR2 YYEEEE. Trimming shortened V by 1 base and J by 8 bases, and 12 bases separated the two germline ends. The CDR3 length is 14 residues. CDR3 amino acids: CASSLFRDLEKLFF. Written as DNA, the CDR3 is TGTGCCAGCAGCTTGTTCAGGGATTTAGAAAAACTGTTTTTT.

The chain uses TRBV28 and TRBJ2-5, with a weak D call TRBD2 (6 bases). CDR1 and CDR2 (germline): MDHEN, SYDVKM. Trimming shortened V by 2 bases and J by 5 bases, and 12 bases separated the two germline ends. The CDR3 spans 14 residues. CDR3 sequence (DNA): TGTGCCAGCAGTTTACCACCGGAGGGGGAGACCCAGTACTTC. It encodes CASSLPPEGETQYF. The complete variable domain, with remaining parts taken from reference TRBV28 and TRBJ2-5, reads DVKVTQSSRYLVKRTGEKVFLECVQDMDHENMFWYRQDPGLGLRLIYFSYDVKMKEKGDIPEGYSVSREKKERFSLILESASTNQTSMYLCASSLPPEGETQYFGPGTRLLVL.

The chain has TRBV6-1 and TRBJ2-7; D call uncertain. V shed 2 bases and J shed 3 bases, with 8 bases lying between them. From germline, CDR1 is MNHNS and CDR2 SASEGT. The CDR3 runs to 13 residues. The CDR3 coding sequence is TGTGCCAGCAGTGAACACGTCGACTACGAGCAGTACTTC. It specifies CASSEHVDYEQYF.

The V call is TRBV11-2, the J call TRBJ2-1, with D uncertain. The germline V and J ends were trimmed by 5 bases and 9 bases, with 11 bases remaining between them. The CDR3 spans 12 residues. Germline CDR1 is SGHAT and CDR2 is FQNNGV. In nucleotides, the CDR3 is TGTGCCAGCAGCCCCCGGATAGGTGAGCAGTTCTTC. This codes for CASSPRIGEQFF.

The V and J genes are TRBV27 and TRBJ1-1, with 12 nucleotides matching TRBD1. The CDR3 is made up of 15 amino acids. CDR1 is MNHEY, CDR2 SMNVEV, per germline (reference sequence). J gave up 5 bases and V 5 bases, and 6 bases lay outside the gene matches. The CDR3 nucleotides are TGTGCCAGCAGTAGGGACAGGGGGCGCTTAACTGAAGCTTTCTTT. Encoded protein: CASSRDRGRLTEAFF.

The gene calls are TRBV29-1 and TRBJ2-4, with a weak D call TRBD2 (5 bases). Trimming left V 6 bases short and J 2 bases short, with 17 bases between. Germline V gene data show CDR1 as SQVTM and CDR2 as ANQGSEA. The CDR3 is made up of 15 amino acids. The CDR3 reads CSVRSGAGSKNIQYF. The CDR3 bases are TGCAGCGTGAGGAGCGGTGCCGGGTCCAAAAACATTCAGTACTTC. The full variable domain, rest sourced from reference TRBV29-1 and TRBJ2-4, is SAVISQKPSRDICQRGTSLTIQCQVDSQVTMMFWYRQQPGQSLTLIATANQGSEATYESGFVIDKFPISRPNLTFSTLTVSNMSPEDSSIYLCSVRSGAGSKNIQYFGAGTRLSVL.

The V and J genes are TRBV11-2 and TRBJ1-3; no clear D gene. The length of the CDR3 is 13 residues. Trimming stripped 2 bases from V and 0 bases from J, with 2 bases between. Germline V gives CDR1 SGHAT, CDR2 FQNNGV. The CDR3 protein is CASSLSSGNTIYF. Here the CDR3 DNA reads TGTGCCAGCAGCTTAAGCTCTGGAAACACCATATATTTT.

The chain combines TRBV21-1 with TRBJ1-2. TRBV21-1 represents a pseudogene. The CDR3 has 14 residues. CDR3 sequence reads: CASSKARDLPGYTF. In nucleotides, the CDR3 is TGTGCCAGCAGCAAGGCCAGGGACCTCCCAGGCTACACCTTC.

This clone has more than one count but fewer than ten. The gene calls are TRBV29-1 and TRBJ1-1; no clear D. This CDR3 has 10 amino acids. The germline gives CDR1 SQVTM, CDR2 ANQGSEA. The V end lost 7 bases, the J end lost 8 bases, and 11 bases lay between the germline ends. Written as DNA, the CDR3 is TGCAGCGCCAGACACGAGGAAGCTTTCTTT. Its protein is CSARHEEAFF.

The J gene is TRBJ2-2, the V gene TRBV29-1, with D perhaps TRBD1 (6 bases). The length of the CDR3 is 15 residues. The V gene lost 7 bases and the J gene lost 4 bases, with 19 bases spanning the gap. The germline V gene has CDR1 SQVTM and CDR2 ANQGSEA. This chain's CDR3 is CSGAPTGGFTGELFF. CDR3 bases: TGCAGCGGTGCGCCGACAGGAGGTTTCACCGGGGAGCTGTTTTTT.

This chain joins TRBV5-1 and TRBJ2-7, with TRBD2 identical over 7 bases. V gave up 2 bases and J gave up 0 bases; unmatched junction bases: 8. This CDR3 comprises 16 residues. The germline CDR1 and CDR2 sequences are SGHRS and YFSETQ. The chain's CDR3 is CASSFGAGLSSYEQYF. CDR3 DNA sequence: TGCGCCAGCAGCTTCGGAGCGGGACTGAGCTCCTACGAGCAGTACTTC.

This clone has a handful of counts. CDR3 nucleotides: TGTGCCAGCAGTCCAGAAACAGGGGGGTCTGAAAAACTGTTTTTT. Protein: CASSPETGGSEKLFF. The chain couples TRBV6-1 to TRBJ1-4; 8 positions match TRBD1. With V trimmed by 5 bases and J by 7 bases, 9 bases remained unmatched. The germline V gene has CDR1 MNHNS and CDR2 SASEGT. The CDR3 runs 15 residues.

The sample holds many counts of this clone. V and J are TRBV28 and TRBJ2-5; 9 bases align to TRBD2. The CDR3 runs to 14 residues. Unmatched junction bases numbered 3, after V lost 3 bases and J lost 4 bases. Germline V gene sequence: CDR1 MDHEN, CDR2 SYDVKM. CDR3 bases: TGTGCCAGCAGTTTTGCGGGAGGGGGAGAGACCCAGTACTTC. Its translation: CASSFAGGGETQYF.

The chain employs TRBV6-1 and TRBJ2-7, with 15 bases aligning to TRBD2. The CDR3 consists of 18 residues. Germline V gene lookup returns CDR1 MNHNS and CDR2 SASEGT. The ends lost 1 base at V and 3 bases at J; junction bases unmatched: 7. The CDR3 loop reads CASSEGSGGLAGGYEQYF. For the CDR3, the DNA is TGTGCCAGCAGTGAAGGAAGTGGGGGACTAGCGGGAGGCTACGAGCAGTACTTC.

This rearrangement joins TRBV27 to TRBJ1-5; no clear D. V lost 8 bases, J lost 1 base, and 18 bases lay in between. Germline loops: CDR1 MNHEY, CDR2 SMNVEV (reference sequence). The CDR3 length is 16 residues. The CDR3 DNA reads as TGTGCCAGCGGGAAGGTGGCCTTTGGGAGCAATCAGCCCCAGCATTTT. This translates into CASGKVAFGSNQPQHF.

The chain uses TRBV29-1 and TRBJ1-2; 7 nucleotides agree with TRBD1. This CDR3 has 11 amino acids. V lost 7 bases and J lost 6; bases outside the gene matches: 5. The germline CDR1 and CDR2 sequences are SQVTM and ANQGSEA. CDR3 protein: CSGVTGNGYTF. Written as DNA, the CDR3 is TGCAGCGGGGTGACAGGGAATGGCTACACCTTC.

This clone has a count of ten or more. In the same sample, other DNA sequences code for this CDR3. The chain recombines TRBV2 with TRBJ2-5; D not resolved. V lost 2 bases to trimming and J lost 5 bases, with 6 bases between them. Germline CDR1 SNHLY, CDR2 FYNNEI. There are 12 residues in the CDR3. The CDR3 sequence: CASSERRETQYF. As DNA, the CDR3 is TGTGCCAGCAGTGAAAGACGGGAGACCCAGTACTTC.

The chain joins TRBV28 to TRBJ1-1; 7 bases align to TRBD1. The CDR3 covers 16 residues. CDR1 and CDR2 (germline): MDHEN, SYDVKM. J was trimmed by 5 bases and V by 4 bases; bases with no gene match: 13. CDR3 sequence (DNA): TGTGCCAGCAGTTCCGGGACAGTACTCATGGGGACTGAAGCTTTCTTT. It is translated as CASSSGTVLMGTEAFF.

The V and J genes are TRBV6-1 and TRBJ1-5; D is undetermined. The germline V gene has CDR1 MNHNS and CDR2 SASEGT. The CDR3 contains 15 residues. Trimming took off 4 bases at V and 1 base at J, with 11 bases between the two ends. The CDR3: CASSASTLSNQPQHF. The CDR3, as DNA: TGTGCCAGCAGTGCATCTACACTGAGCAATCAGCCCCAGCATTTT.